The subject of this entry is one TCR beta chain. Methods used by the authors: Reference gene primer amplification gave estimated nucleated cell counts. Sequencing was performed with immunoSEQ multiplex PCR; in TCRdb, only in-frame clones are kept and a portion is missing. D and trimming come from the DNA, and the V and J calls and clone size come from that table. This table has over 90,000 clones, about nine tenths appearing once. Per germline, CDR1 SEHNR and CDR2 FQNEAQ (reference sequence). Trimming at V came to 3 bases and at J to 4 bases, leaving 5 bases not matched to a gene. CDR3 length equals 15 residues. The source of the sample is a study of blood T cell repertoires in COVID-19. Background on the study: Acute and convalescent COVID-19 specimens originated in the United States, Italy and Spain. Sources were T cells, B-cell-depleted T cells, or PBMCs; the material itself was cDNA or gDNA.

The receptor comes from a woman in her 70s with acute or convalescent COVID-19. Sequenced sample: peripheral blood. This chain links TRBV7-9 with TRBJ1-4; TRBD1 matches at 7 bases. The CDR3 spells CASSFQQGHNEKLFF. The CDR3 DNA reads TGTGCCAGCAGCTTCCAACAGGGGCATAATGAAAAACTGTTTTTT.